The 7 T cell receptor beta chains reported below all come from one sample, sequenced in a study of blood T cell repertoires in COVID-19 (dated by TCRdb to about 2020). The protocol used for the library was the immunoSEQ multiplex PCR assay. TCRdb took over this immuneACCESS table, retaining in-frame rearrangements with V and J assigned. Such tables are incomplete; in checked studies, under half of the missing clones stem from an unresolved V gene, and the remainder is unexplained. The sample table shows around 270,000 clones, and 80% to 90% are seen once. The ten largest account for roughly 1.9% of the sample. Sequences were obtained from peripheral blood. These receptors all stem from a man aged 25 to 40 with active or convalescent COVID-19.

This clone was recorded a few times. The chain employs TRBV4-2 and TRBJ2-1; D not certain. Trimming stripped 1 base from V and 0 bases from J, with 7 bases between. Per germline, CDR1 LGHNA and CDR2 YNFKEQ. The CDR3 contains 15 residues. This CDR3 is CASSQGLDSYNEQFF. CDR3 in DNA: TGTGCCAGCAGCCAAGGGCTAGACTCCTACAATGAGCAGTTCTTC.

The chain employs TRBV6-6 and TRBJ2-5; 7 nucleotides match TRBD1. The CDR3 extends over 14 amino acids. CDR1 is MNHNY, CDR2 SVGAGI, per germline (reference sequence). V lost 0 bases to trimming and J lost 5 bases; unmatched junction nucleotides: 3. CDR3 DNA: TGTGCCAGCAGTTACTCGACAGGGTATGAGACCCAGTACTTC. It codes for CASSYSTGYETQYF.

This clone was recorded once. This rearrangement joins TRBV9 to TRBJ1-1; tentatively, D is TRBD1 (5 bases). Germline values: CDR1 SGDLS, CDR2 YYNGEE. V shed 4 bases and J shed 0 bases, with 7 bases lying between them. The CDR3 length is 13 residues. Here the CDR3 DNA reads TGTGCCAGCAGCCAGGGAATGAACACTGAAGCTTTCTTT. It codes for CASSQGMNTEAFF.

This clone was seen a few times. The chain is built from TRBV10-3 and TRBJ1-1, with a tentative D call TRBD1 (6 bases). The V and J ends lost 0 bases and 0 bases respectively, with 14 bases between them. The CDR3 extends over 17 amino acids. Germline CDR1 ENHRY, CDR2 SYGVKD. The CDR3 DNA is TGTGCCATCAGTGAGTCGCCGGGGGGGGCTGTGAACACTGAAGCTTTCTTT. Translation gives CAISESPGGAVNTEAFF.

The chain carries TRBV4-2 and TRBJ2-1, with 7 bases aligning to TRBD1. The germline CDR1 and CDR2 sequences are LGHNA and YNFKEQ. The CDR3 extends over 15 amino acids. Trimming removed 4 bases from V and 4 bases from J; junction bases left unmatched: 7. CDR3 nucleotides: TGTGCCAGCAGCCCCCGACAGGGTATGTACAATGAGCAGTTCTTC. Translation: CASSPRQGMYNEQFF.

The J gene is TRBJ2-1, the V gene TRBV19; 9 bases line up with TRBD1. Germline loops: CDR1 LNHDA, CDR2 SQIVND (reference sequence). Unmatched junction bases numbered 7, after V lost 6 bases and J lost 7 bases. This CDR3 region has 14 residues. As DNA, the CDR3 is TGTGCCAGTAGAAGACAGGGGGAGTGGAATGAGCAGTTCTTC. It translates to CASRRQGEWNEQFF.

The V and J genes are TRBV7-9 and TRBJ1-1; the D gene is possibly TRBD1 (5 bases). The V end lost 8 bases, the J end lost 4 bases, and 14 bases lay between the germline ends. CDR3 length equals 13 residues. Germline V gene lookup returns CDR1 SEHNR and CDR2 FQNEAQ (reference sequence). The CDR3 DNA sequence: TGTGCCAGCTCACCCCTTGGGGCCACTGAAGCTTTCTTT. This sequence encodes CASSPLGATEAFF. The whole variable domain, filled in from reference TRBV7-9 and TRBJ1-1, reads DTGVSQNPRHKITKRGQNVTFRCDPISEHNRLYWYRQTLGQGPEFLTYFQNEAQLEKSRLLSDRFSAERPKGSFSTLEIQRTEQGDSAMYLCASSPLGATEAFFGQGTRLTVV.